The present T cell receptor (beta chain) was sequenced within a study of Graves' ophthalmopathy and Graves' hyperthyroidism. Study outcomes and limitations: Most thyroid clonotypes expanded beyond 0.001 frequency were also found in blood.

CDR3 regions of TCR beta were amplified from RNA transcripts. In the first round, RT-PCR was carried out with HTBI primers, and a multiplex PCR formed the second round. One entry per CDR3 protein results from TCRdb running MiXCR on the multiplex PCR reads. The sample gives hundreds of thousands of distinct CDR3 sequences, 20% to 25% of which show up once; around 7% is in the top ten. As to this clonotype: As yet, its antigen is unknown. The junction does not match germline at one end; this may be a read error.

Where ophthalmopathy was absent within 18 months of follow-up, hyperthyroidism was stable. The diagnosis was founded upon clinical symptoms, serum thyroxine, TRAb, thyroid ultrasound and orbital computed tomography. This TCR derives from a young woman with stable Graves' hyperthyroidism. Some clones in this sample may be carry-over from other donors' samples. Sample: peripheral blood.

CDR3 nucleotide sequence: TGTGCCAGCTCACCTGATAGCAATCAGCCCCAGCGTTTT. It codes for CASSPDSNQPQRF. The chain uses TRBV18 and TRBJ1-5; the D is unclear. The CDR3 sequence is 13 residues long. The germline V gene has CDR1 KGHSH and CDR2 LQKENI.